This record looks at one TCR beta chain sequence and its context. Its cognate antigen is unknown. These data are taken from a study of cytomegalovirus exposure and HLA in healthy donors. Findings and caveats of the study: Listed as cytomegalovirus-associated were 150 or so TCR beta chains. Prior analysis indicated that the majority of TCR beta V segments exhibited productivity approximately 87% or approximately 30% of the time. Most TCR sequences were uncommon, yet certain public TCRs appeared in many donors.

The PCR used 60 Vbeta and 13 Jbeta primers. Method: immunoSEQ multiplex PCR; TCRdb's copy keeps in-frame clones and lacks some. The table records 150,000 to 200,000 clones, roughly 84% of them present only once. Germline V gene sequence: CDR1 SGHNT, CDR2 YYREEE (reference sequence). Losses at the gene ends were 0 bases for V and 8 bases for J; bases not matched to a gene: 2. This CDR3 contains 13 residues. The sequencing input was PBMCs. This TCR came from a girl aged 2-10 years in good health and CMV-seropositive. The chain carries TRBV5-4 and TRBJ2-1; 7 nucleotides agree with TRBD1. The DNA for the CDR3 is TGTGCCAGCAGCTTGGAGACAGGGTATGAGCAGTTCTTC. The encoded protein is CASSLETGYEQFF. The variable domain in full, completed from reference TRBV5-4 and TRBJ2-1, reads ETGVTQSPTHLIKTRGQQVTLRCSSQSGHNTVSWYQQALGQGPQFIFQYYREEENGRGNFPPRFSGLQFPNYSSELNVNALELDDSALYLCASSLETGYEQFFGPGTRLTVL.